Given below is one T cell receptor (beta chain) in context. This sample was taken from a study of blood T cell repertoires in COVID-19. For the study at large: The origin of the acute and convalescent COVID-19 samples was the United States, Italy and Spain. Nucleic acid was either cDNA or gDNA, and it came from T cells, B-cell-depleted T cells, or PBMCs.

The V gene's germline CDR1 is ENHRY and CDR2 SYGVKD. V was clipped by 6 bases and J by 1 base, with 13 bases between them. The CDR3 runs 15 residues. In the original workflow: The assay estimated nucleated cells by amplifying reference gene primers. Profiled with immunoSEQ multiplex PCR; TCRdb holds only in-frame clones, not every one. The D gene and trimming were derived from the DNA, and the V and J assignments and clone size from that table. The table includes 250,000 to 350,000 clones, about four fifths detected once. It was during active infection that Seattle patients were enrolled and then longitudinally followed.

Specimen: peripheral blood. The sequence was collected from an older person with COVID-19, enrolled during active disease. The rearrangement links TRBV10-3 to TRBJ1-3; weak D call: TRBD1 (6 bases). CDR3 bases: TGTGCCATCAGACAGGGCTTCGAGTCTGGAAACACCATATATTTT. Translating gives CAIRQGFESGNTIYF.